These 32 T cell receptor beta chains were sequenced from one sample in a study of T cell changes during pregnancy in multiple sclerosis. Assay used: immunoSEQ multiplex PCR; TCRdb lists only in-frame clones, some missing. Here the sample spans approximately 40,000 clones, nearly 90% being singletons. The sample in question was CD4+ T cells from peripheral blood mononuclear cells, obtained in the first trimester of pregnancy. These TCRs come from a female donor with multiple sclerosis, enrolled in a pregnancy study.

The V call is TRBV5-6, the J call TRBJ2-7, with D possibly being TRBD1 (5 bases). Germline V gene sequence: CDR1 SGHDT, CDR2 YYEEEE. The V end was cut by 2 bases, the J end by 0 bases, with 9 bases between. This CDR3 region has 14 residues. DNA of the CDR3: TGTGCCAGCAGCTTTGACAGACTCTCCTACGAGCAGTACTTC. As protein: CASSFDRLSYEQYF.

The rearrangement joins TRBV6-1 to TRBJ2-7, with 11 nucleotides matching TRBD2. The ends lost 6 bases at V and 6 bases at J; junction bases unmatched: 13. CDR3 size: 16 residues. Germline lookup yields CDR1 MNHNS and CDR2 SASEGT. Written as DNA, the CDR3 is TGTGCCAGCAGAGAAACTAGCGGGAGCAGGTCTGGCGAGCAGTACTTC. Protein sequence: CASRETSGSRSGEQYF.

The chain joins TRBV7-2 to TRBJ2-1, with TRBD1 identical over 7 bases. The CDR3 loop spans 16 amino acids. Germline CDR1 is SGHTA and CDR2 is FQGNSA. With V trimmed by 4 bases and J by 7 bases, 13 bases remained unmatched. The CDR3 is CASSSVMLGGLNEQFF. DNA of the CDR3: TGTGCCAGCAGCTCGGTTATGTTAGGGGGCCTGAATGAGCAGTTCTTC.

This clone was seen a single time. V is TRBV6-5 and J is TRBJ1-2; 11 positions agree with TRBD1. This CDR3 is built from 16 residues. CDR1 MNHEY and CDR2 SVGAGI come from the germline V gene. The V and J ends lost 4 bases and 6 bases, in that order; junction bases with no gene match: 10. For the CDR3, the DNA is TGTGCCAGCAGTTTCAACGGACAGGGGGCAAATCATGGCTACACCTTC. Amino acid sequence: CASSFNGQGANHGYTF.

This chain links TRBV18 with TRBJ2-1; D remains ambiguous. Germline V gene data show CDR1 as KGHSH and CDR2 as LQKENI. CDR3 length: 13 residues. V gave up 6 bases and J gave up 0 bases, with 6 bases separating them. The CDR3 bases are TGTGCCAGCTCCTCTCTCTCCTACAATGAGCAGTTCTTC. This gives the protein CASSSLSYNEQFF.

The CDR3 DNA reads as TGTGCCAGCAGCCCAACCGGGTTGACGGACAATGAGCAGTTCTTC. Its translation is CASSPTGLTDNEQFF. The V call is TRBV7-3, the J call TRBJ2-1; D gene unclear. Germline CDR1 SGHTA, CDR2 FQGTGA. The length of the CDR3 is 15 residues. V shed 5 bases and J shed 5 bases, with 16 bases lying between them.

V and J are TRBV18 and TRBJ2-7, with a possible D match to TRBD2 (5 bases). The length of the CDR3 is 13 residues. CDR1 KGHSH and CDR2 LQKENI come from the germline V gene. V was trimmed by 4 bases and J by 0 bases, leaving 7 bases between them. Here the CDR3 DNA reads TGTGCCAGCTCACTGGGAGTCTCCTACGAGCAGTACTTC. Amino acids: CASSLGVSYEQYF.

J is TRBJ1-2 and V is TRBV28; D is unclear. The CDR3 runs 11 residues. CDR1 is MDHEN and CDR2 is SYDVKM in the germline V gene. V shed 6 bases and J shed 1 base, with 3 bases lying between them. This CDR3 is CASRLNYGYTF. The CDR3 nucleotides are TGTGCCAGCAGACTTAACTATGGCTACACCTTC.

This sequence joins TRBV9 and TRBJ2-2; 11 bases match TRBD2. Germline CDR1 and CDR2: SGDLS and YYNGEE. The CDR3 covers 17 residues. V dropped 0 bases and J dropped 6; count of bases not matched to a gene: 7. The CDR3 is CASSVGLAGGSAGELFF. The DNA of the CDR3 is TGTGCCAGCAGCGTAGGGCTAGCGGGAGGTTCGGCCGGGGAGCTGTTTTTT.

CDR3 sequence reads: CASSDDSREKLFF. The CDR3 nucleotides read TGTGCCAGCAGTGACGACAGTAGGGAAAAACTGTTTTTT. The chain combines TRBV2 with TRBJ1-4; a weak D match, TRBD1 (5 bases). From germline, CDR1 is SNHLY and CDR2 FYNNEI. The CDR3 loop spans 13 amino acids. Trimming removed 3 bases at V and 8 bases at J, with 10 bases between.

The rearrangement joins TRBV7-9 to TRBJ2-7; D is ambiguous. Germline V gene sequence: CDR1 SEHNR, CDR2 FQNEAQ (reference sequence). The CDR3 is 12 residues long. V dropped 5 bases and J dropped 6 bases, with 11 bases sitting between them. CDR3 bases: TGTGCCAGCAGCCCCGGGTCGTCCGAGCAGTACTTC. Protein sequence: CASSPGSSEQYF. Variable domain in full (rest from reference TRBV7-9 and TRBJ2-7): DTGVSQNPRHKITKRGQNVTFRCDPISEHNRLYWYRQTLGQGPEFLTYFQNEAQLEKSRLLSDRFSAERPKGSFSTLEIQRTEQGDSAMYLCASSPGSSEQYFGPGTRLTVT.

The gene calls are TRBV5-4 and TRBJ2-7; possibly TRBD2 for D (7 bases). V shed 4 bases and J shed 0 bases, with 17 bases lying between them. The CDR3 is made up of 16 amino acids. Germline CDR1 SGHNT, CDR2 YYREEE (reference sequence). The CDR3 nucleotides read TGTGCCAGCAGCCCTTCCGGGGGGCTTACCTCCTACGAGCAGTACTTC. Protein product: CASSPSGGLTSYEQYF. Full variable domain (outside the CDR3, taken from reference TRBV5-4 and TRBJ2-7): ETGVTQSPTHLIKTRGQQVTLRCSSQSGHNTVSWYQQALGQGPQFIFQYYREEENGRGNFPPRFSGLQFPNYSSELNVNALELDDSALYLCASSPSGGLTSYEQYFGPGTRLTVT.

The chain links TRBV5-8 to TRBJ2-5; no reliable D call. Between the trimmed V and J ends, which lost 7 bases and 4 bases, there was a span of 17 bases. Per germline, CDR1 SGHTS and CDR2 YDEGEE. CDR3 length: 14 residues. The CDR3 DNA reads as TGTGCCAGCCCAGGCCGGCAGATGCGAGAGACCCAGTACTTC. This sequence encodes CASPGRQMRETQYF.

The chain uses TRBV28 and TRBJ1-2; no clear D. Deletions cut 3 bases from V and 7 bases from J, with 12 bases between. Germline loops: CDR1 MDHEN, CDR2 SYDVKM. The CDR3 extends over 13 amino acids. The CDR3 loop is CASSFPSTGGYTF. The CDR3 region has the DNA TGTGCCAGCAGTTTCCCCTCGACGGGTGGCTACACCTTC.

V usage is TRBV7-9 and J usage is TRBJ1-1, with 7 bases aligning to TRBD1. V was clipped by 5 bases and J by 11 bases; unmatched bases: 8. CDR3 length: 12 residues. In germline, CDR1 is SEHNR, CDR2 FQNEAQ (reference sequence). Here the CDR3 DNA reads TGTGCCAGCAGCACGACAGGGCCCACGGCTTTCTTT. This translates into CASSTTGPTAFF.

The chain recombines TRBV11-2 with TRBJ1-2; the match to TRBD1 covers 7 bases. V gave up 6 bases and J gave up 4 bases; unmatched junction bases: 8. The CDR3 has 14 amino acids. CDR1 and CDR2 from the germline V gene are SGHAT and FQNNGV. DNA for the CDR3: TGTGCCAGCAGAAATACAGGGGTGAGCTATGGCTACACCTTC. This sequence encodes CASRNTGVSYGYTF.

The rearrangement uses TRBV4-2 and TRBJ1-1, with TRBD1 matching over 7 bases. Germline V gene lookup returns CDR1 LGHNA and CDR2 YNFKEQ. V lost 4 bases and J lost 5; bases outside the gene matches: 7. The CDR3 sequence is 14 residues long. The CDR3 loop is CASSREQGRTEAFF. As DNA, the CDR3 is TGTGCCAGCAGCCGGGAACAGGGGAGAACTGAAGCTTTCTTT.

V and J are TRBV7-2 and TRBJ2-5; D possibly corresponds to TRBD2 (5 bases). Trimming stripped 4 bases from V and 5 bases from J, with 14 bases between. This CDR3 is built from 14 residues. CDR1 and CDR2 (germline): SGHTA, FQGNSA. As DNA, the CDR3 is TGTGCCAGCAGCTCTTACATGGAGGTGGAGACCCAGTACTTC. This sequence encodes CASSSYMEVETQYF.

This clone came up once. The chain is built from TRBV19 and TRBJ1-2, with D unresolved. CDR3 size: 15 residues. Trimming took off 5 bases at V and 5 bases at J, with 18 bases between the two ends. Germline CDR1 LNHDA, CDR2 SQIVND (reference sequence). The CDR3 nucleotides read TGTGCCAGTAGTGGCACCCTCGTACTATTATATGGCTACACCTTC. Amino acid sequence: CASSGTLVLLYGYTF. The variable domain in full, with the rest retrieved from reference TRBV19 and TRBJ1-2, is DGGITQSPKYLFRKEGQNVTLSCEQNLNHDAMYWYRQDPGQGLRLIYYSQIVNDFQKGDIAEGYSVSREKKESFPLTVTSAQKNPTAFYLCASSGTLVLLYGYTFGSGTRLTVV.

The rearrangement links TRBV20-1 to TRBJ1-1, with D possibly matching TRBD1 (5 bases). Germline V gives CDR1 DFQATT, CDR2 SNEGSKA (reference sequence). Trimming took 8 bases from V and 5 from J, leaving 12 bases between them. This CDR3 is 11 amino acids long. The CDR3 loop reads CSWAGGTEAFF. In nucleotides, the CDR3 is TGCAGTTGGGCGGGGGGAACTGAAGCTTTCTTT.

This chain links TRBV7-6 with TRBJ2-2; D may be TRBD1 (6 bases). Germline loops: CDR1 SGHVS, CDR2 FNYEAQ. The length of the CDR3 is 12 residues. Trimming removed 10 bases at V and 4 bases at J, with 10 bases between. As DNA, the CDR3 is TGTGCCATAGGACAGCTCACCGGGGAGCTGTTTTTT. This codes for CAIGQLTGELFF.

The chain uses TRBV11-3 and TRBJ2-7; possibly TRBD1 for D (6 bases). The CDR3 contains 15 residues. V was trimmed by 1 base and J by 2 bases, leaving 12 bases between them. Germline-derived CDR1 and CDR2 are SGHNT and YENEEA. CDR3 DNA: TGTGCCAGCAGCTTAGCTGGGGGCGAGGCCTACGAGCAGTACTTC. Translation gives CASSLAGGEAYEQYF.

This rearrangement joins TRBV4-2 to TRBJ2-1, with 9 nucleotides matching TRBD2. This CDR3 has 16 residues. Germline V lookup: CDR1 LGHNA, CDR2 YNFKEQ. Trimming took 3 bases from V and 5 from J; bases not matched to a gene: 8. Written as DNA, the CDR3 is TGTGCCAGCAGCCACGGGGCCCTAGCGGGGAACAATGAGCAGTTCTTC. Translated, it gives CASSHGALAGNNEQFF.

This clone was found once. CDR3: CASSSERSGELFF. The CDR3 region has the DNA TGTGCCAGCAGCTCGGAGAGGTCCGGGGAGCTGTTTTTT. The V and J genes are TRBV7-3 and TRBJ2-2; D not certain. The V end was cut by 4 bases, the J end by 6 bases, with 9 bases between. The CDR3 runs 13 residues. CDR1 is SGHTA and CDR2 is FQGTGA in the germline V gene.

A single count supports this clone. The V and J genes are TRBV6-6 and TRBJ2-7; D is unclear. V was cut by 6 bases and J by 3 bases, with 12 bases left in between. CDR3 length: 13 residues. CDR1 is MNHNY and CDR2 is SVGAGI in the germline V gene (reference sequence). The CDR3 here is CASRWAGLYEQYF. In DNA form, the CDR3 reads TGTGCCAGCAGGTGGGCCGGCCTCTACGAGCAGTACTTC.

The J gene is TRBJ1-1, the V gene TRBV18, with D possibly matching TRBD1 (5 bases). The CDR3 length is 13 residues. The germline gives CDR1 KGHSH, CDR2 LQKENI. The germline V and J ends were trimmed by 4 bases and 4 bases, with 10 bases remaining between them. The CDR3 loop is CASSRIQGTEAFF. CDR3 sequence (DNA): TGTGCCAGCTCACGAATTCAGGGCACTGAAGCTTTCTTT.

CDR3 DNA sequence: TGTGCCTGGAGTTCCGCTAGGACTAGCGGGGGGGCCGGGCCCGGGGAGCTGTTTTTT. Residues: CAWSSARTSGGAGPGELFF. The rearrangement uses TRBV30 and TRBJ2-2, with TRBD2 identical over 15 bases. CDR1 and CDR2 (germline): GTSNPN, SVGIG (reference sequence). The CDR3 extends over 19 amino acids. V trimming: 2 bases; J trimming: 6 bases; junction bases outside the gene matches: 13.

V is TRBV7-2 and J is TRBJ2-1, with 7 bases matching TRBD2. Per germline, CDR1 SGHTA and CDR2 FQGNSA. V was pared by 5 bases and J by 13 bases, with 8 bases of the junction left unmatched. The CDR3 loop spans 12 amino acids. CDR3: CASSHIGDYQFF. The CDR3 DNA follows: TGTGCCAGCAGCCATATCGGGGACTATCAGTTCTTC.

The CDR3 here is CASSQNPSGGASTDTQYF. The CDR3 DNA reads as TGCGCCAGCAGCCAGAACCCTAGCGGGGGGGCTAGCACAGATACGCAGTATTTT. The chain employs TRBV4-1 and TRBJ2-3; 12 nucleotides align to TRBD2. The V and J ends lost 3 bases and 0 bases, in that order; junction bases with no gene match: 7. The CDR3 has 18 residues. The V gene's germline CDR1 is MGHRA and CDR2 YSYEKL.

The chain combines TRBV10-3 with TRBJ2-7; 11 bases agree with TRBD2. Germline CDR1 and CDR2: ENHRY and SYGVKD. Trimming at V came to 3 bases and at J to 4 bases, leaving 8 bases not matched to a gene. This CDR3 comprises 16 residues. CDR3 DNA: TGTGCCATCAGTGACTCGGTAGCGGGGGGGACATACGAGCAGTACTTC. Translation: CAISDSVAGGTYEQYF.

V is TRBV6-6 and J is TRBJ2-7; 9 bases match TRBD1. The V and J ends lost 6 bases and 6 bases, in that order; junction bases with no gene match: 12. From germline, CDR1 is MNHNY and CDR2 SVGAGI (reference sequence). The CDR3 length is 15 residues. CDR3 coding DNA: TGTGCCAGCAGAAAAACAGGGGGCGAACGGGTCGAGCAGTACTTC. It encodes CASRKTGGERVEQYF.

CDR3: CASSLGLASYEQYF. Here the CDR3 DNA reads TGTGCCAGCAGCTTGGGACTAGCTTCCTACGAGCAGTACTTC. The rearrangement links TRBV7-2 to TRBJ2-7, with 9 bases fitting TRBD2. The germline CDR1 and CDR2 sequences are SGHTA and FQGNSA. The CDR3 sequence is 14 residues long. The V and J ends lost 3 bases and 1 base, in that order; junction bases with no gene match: 1.